The 6 T cell receptor beta chains presented below share a single source sample, sequenced in a study of T cells expressing NK-cell markers. TCRdb reprocessed the 5' RACE reads and reports one entry per CDR3 protein, with no DNA. The sample table sets out 500,000 or so distinct CDR3 sequences. Source material: blood T cells: a sorted CD56 or NKG2C T cell subset, CD4+ or CD8+ T cells, or bulk PBMC T cells (not recorded which). These receptor sequences come from a man younger than 35 in good health.

This chain joins TRBV6-2 or TRBV6-3 and TRBJ2-3. CDR1 and CDR2 (germline): MNHEY, SVGEGT. The CDR3 runs 11 residues. CDR3 residues: CASSYLSTQYF.

The chain links TRBV29-1 to TRBJ1-1; TCRdb's D call, TRBD1, is unchecked because there is no DNA. The CDR3 covers 14 residues. Germline V gene sequence: CDR1 SQVTM, CDR2 ANQGSEA. CDR3 sequence: CSATNRGMNTEAFF.

CDR3 residues: CASRQTGTGGPFLFLEQYF. The rearrangement joins TRBV12-3 or TRBV12-4 to TRBJ2-7; TCRdb outputs TRBD1, but without DNA this stays unchecked. This CDR3 spans 19 amino acids.

The chain is built from TRBV7-2 and TRBJ2-2. The CDR3 is made up of 13 amino acids. The germline CDR1 and CDR2 sequences are SGHTA and FQGNSA. The CDR3 sequence: CASSSAGTGELFF.

The CDR3: CASSLTPEAFF. V usage is TRBV12-3 or TRBV12-4 and J usage is TRBJ1-1. This CDR3 is 11 amino acids long.

The rearrangement joins TRBV20-1 to TRBJ2-1; with no DNA, the TCRdb D assignment of TRBD2 cannot be verified. The germline gives CDR1 DFQATT, CDR2 SNEGSKA (reference sequence). The CDR3 runs to 13 residues. CDR3 amino acids: CSAGTSGRHEQFF.